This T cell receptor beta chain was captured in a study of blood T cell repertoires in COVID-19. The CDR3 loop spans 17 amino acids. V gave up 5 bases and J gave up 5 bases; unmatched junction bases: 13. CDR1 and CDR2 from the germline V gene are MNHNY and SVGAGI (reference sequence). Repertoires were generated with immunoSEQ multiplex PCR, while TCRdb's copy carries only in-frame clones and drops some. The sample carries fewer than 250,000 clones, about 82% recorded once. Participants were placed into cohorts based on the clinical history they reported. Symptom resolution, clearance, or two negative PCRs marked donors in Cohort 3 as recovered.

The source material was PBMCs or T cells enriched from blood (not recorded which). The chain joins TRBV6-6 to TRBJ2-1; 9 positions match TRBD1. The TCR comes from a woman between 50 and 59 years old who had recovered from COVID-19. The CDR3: CASSPSQTGGPNNEQFF. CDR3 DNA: TGTGCCAGCAGTCCAAGCCAGACAGGGGGGCCAAACAATGAGCAGTTCTTC.